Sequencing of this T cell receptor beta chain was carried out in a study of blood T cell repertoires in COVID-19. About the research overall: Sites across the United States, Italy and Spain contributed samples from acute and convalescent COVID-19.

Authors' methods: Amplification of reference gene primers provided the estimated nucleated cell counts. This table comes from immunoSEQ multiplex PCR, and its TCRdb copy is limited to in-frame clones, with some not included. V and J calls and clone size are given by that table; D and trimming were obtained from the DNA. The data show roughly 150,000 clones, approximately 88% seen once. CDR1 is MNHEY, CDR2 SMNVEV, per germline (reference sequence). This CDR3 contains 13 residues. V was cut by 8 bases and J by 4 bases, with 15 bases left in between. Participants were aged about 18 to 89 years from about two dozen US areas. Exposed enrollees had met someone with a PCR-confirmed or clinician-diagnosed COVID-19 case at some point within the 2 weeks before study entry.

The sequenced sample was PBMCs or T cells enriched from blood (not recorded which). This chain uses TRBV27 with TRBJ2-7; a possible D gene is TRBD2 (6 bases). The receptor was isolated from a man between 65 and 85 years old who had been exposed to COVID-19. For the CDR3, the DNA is TGTGCCAGCGGAGGGGCCCCCAGGTACGAGCAGTACTTC. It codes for CASGGAPRYEQYF.